The 29 T cell receptor beta chains below all came from one sample that was sequenced in a study of blood T cell repertoires in COVID-19. Clones were sequenced by immunoSEQ multiplex PCR, and TCRdb holds only the in-frame ones, with some missing. The data show fewer than 300,000 clones, 80% to 90% seen once. The specimen was peripheral blood. Source of these receptors: a man between 45 and 60 years old with COVID-19, enrolled during active disease.

The genes are TRBV7-2 and TRBJ2-1, with unresolved D. The V end was cut by 1 base, the J end by 0 bases, with 7 bases between. The CDR3 length is 15 residues. Looked up from germline, CDR1 is SGHTA and CDR2 is FQGNSA. CDR3 nucleotides: TGTGCCAGCAGCTTAGAAACGAGCTCCTACAATGAGCAGTTCTTC. It translates to CASSLETSSYNEQFF.

This clone was seen only once. The gene calls are TRBV14 and TRBJ2-1, with TRBD2 identical over 12 bases. This CDR3 is 16 amino acids long. CDR1 SGHDN and CDR2 FVKESK come from the germline V gene. After removal of 4 bases from V and 7 bases from J, the junction contained 8 bases not matched to a gene. This chain's CDR3 is CASSRLLAGGGNEQFF. The CDR3 DNA reads as TGTGCCAGCAGCCGCTTACTAGCGGGAGGTGGAAATGAGCAGTTCTTC.

The chain carries TRBV19 and TRBJ2-2; 10 bases map to TRBD1. The CDR3 has 17 residues. Germline V gene lookup returns CDR1 LNHDA and CDR2 SQIVND (reference sequence). J gave up 4 bases and V 0 bases, and 5 bases lay outside the gene matches. The CDR3 here is CASSIDKDRGRTGELFF. DNA for the CDR3: TGTGCCAGTAGTATAGATAAAGACAGGGGGCGCACCGGGGAGCTGTTTTTT.

The chain has TRBV7-2 and TRBJ1-2; possibly TRBD1 for D (5 bases). This CDR3 contains 15 residues. CDR1 and CDR2 from the germline V gene are SGHTA and FQGNSA. Trimming took 2 bases from V and 5 from J, leaving 15 bases between them. The CDR3 here is CASSLRMDTRYGYTF. For the CDR3, the DNA is TGTGCCAGCAGCTTACGTATGGACACCCGGTATGGCTACACCTTC.

The chain couples TRBV7-8 to TRBJ1-2; 9 bases map to TRBD1. Germline assignment: CDR1 SGHVS and CDR2 FQNEAQ. CDR3 size: 14 residues. After removal of 5 bases from V and 12 bases from J, the junction contained 13 bases not matched to a gene. The CDR3 DNA reads as TGTGCCAGCAGCGAGACCCGGGACAGGGTTTTCAACACCTTC. Its translation is CASSETRDRVFNTF.

The V and J genes are TRBV7-8 and TRBJ2-3; D is uncertain. V dropped 4 bases and J dropped 8 bases, with 13 bases sitting between them. Germline V gene data show CDR1 as SGHVS and CDR2 as FQNEAQ. The CDR3 runs to 13 residues. CDR3 protein: CASSSTQLGTQYF. CDR3 DNA sequence: TGTGCCAGCAGCTCGACTCAGTTGGGTACGCAGTATTTT.

The rearrangement uses TRBV5-6 and TRBJ1-3; no clear D gene. V lost 5 bases and J lost 4, with 13 bases in between. The length of the CDR3 is 14 residues. Germline V gene data show CDR1 as SGHDT and CDR2 as YYEEEE. CDR3 loop: CASSQTQSGNTIYF. The CDR3 DNA sequence: TGTGCCAGCAGTCAAACGCAGTCAGGAAACACCATATATTTT.

The chain employs TRBV28 and TRBJ1-2; D gene uncertain. The germline V gene has CDR1 MDHEN and CDR2 SYDVKM. Trimming took off 2 bases at V and 4 bases at J, with 5 bases between the two ends. The CDR3 extends over 12 amino acids. The chain's CDR3 is CASSLTPYGYTF. As DNA, the CDR3 is TGTGCCAGCAGTTTAACACCCTATGGCTACACCTTC.

The V gene is TRBV11-2, the J gene TRBJ2-1; 13 bases map to TRBD2. The junction had 11 bases not matched to a gene; V was cut back by 4 bases and J by 8 bases. This CDR3 has 17 amino acids. The germline V gene has CDR1 SGHAT and CDR2 FQNNGV. Here the CDR3 reads CASSSYPTSGRPHEQFF. CDR3 nucleotide sequence: TGTGCCAGCAGCTCATACCCGACTAGCGGGAGGCCTCATGAGCAGTTCTTC.

The V call is TRBV20-1, the J call TRBJ2-1, with D perhaps matching TRBD1 (5 bases). From germline, CDR1 is DFQATT and CDR2 SNEGSKA (reference sequence). The CDR3 has 11 amino acids. V lost 3 bases and J lost 9, with 9 bases in between. The CDR3 loop is CSASRGSEQFF. CDR3 sequence (DNA): TGCAGTGCTAGTAGGGGTTCTGAGCAGTTCTTC.

The chain uses TRBV6-5 and TRBJ2-7; the match to TRBD1 covers 12 bases. The CDR3 sequence is 14 residues long. J was trimmed by 4 bases and V by 6 bases; bases with no gene match: 4. Per the germline V gene, CDR1 is MNHEY and CDR2 is SVGAGI. CDR3 nucleotides: TGTGCCAGCAGCTGGGACAGGGGGCGGTACGAGCAGTACTTC. It encodes CASSWDRGRYEQYF.

This clone came up once. V and J are TRBV7-6 and TRBJ1-1; D is possibly TRBD1 (6 bases). The V gene's germline CDR1 is SGHVS and CDR2 FNYEAQ. V lost 5 bases to trimming and J lost 1 base, with 14 bases between them. CDR3 length: 15 amino acids. CDR3 loop: CASSVDRVPNTEAFF. CDR3 nucleotides: TGTGCCAGCAGCGTGGACAGAGTGCCGAACACTGAAGCTTTCTTT. The variable domain in full, completed from reference TRBV7-6 and TRBJ1-1, reads GAGVSQSPRYKVTKRGQDVALRCDPISGHVSLYWYRQALGQGPEFLTYFNYEAQQDKSGLPNDRFSAERPEGSISTLTIQRTEQRDSAMYRCASSVDRVPNTEAFFGQGTRLTVV.

The rearrangement links TRBV7-2 to TRBJ1-4, with 8 nucleotides matching TRBD1. Trimming cost V 1 base and J 4 bases; bases outside gene matches: 8. CDR3 size: 17 residues. Looked up from germline, CDR1 is SGHTA and CDR2 is FQGNSA. Here the CDR3 reads CASSLVGRGRNNEKLFF. The DNA for the CDR3 is TGTGCCAGCAGCTTAGTCGGCAGGGGGCGAAATAATGAAAAACTGTTTTTT.

CDR3 coding DNA: TGTGCCAGCAGCTTAAGTCAGGGTTTCGAAAAACTGTTTTTT. Translating gives CASSLSQGFEKLFF. The V and J genes are TRBV5-4 and TRBJ1-4; possibly TRBD1 for D (5 bases). This CDR3 region has 14 residues. Between the trimmed V and J ends, which lost 2 bases and 8 bases, there was a span of 13 bases. CDR1 is SGHNT and CDR2 is YYREEE in the germline V gene (reference sequence).

The chain is built from TRBV30 and TRBJ2-7, with 11 nucleotides matching TRBD2. The CDR3 length is 12 residues. Germline trimming cut 5 bases from V and 3 bases from J; bases unmatched to any gene: 0. Germline CDR1 and CDR2: GTSNPN and SVGIG (reference sequence). The CDR3 protein is CAWGTSGYEQYF. In nucleotides, the CDR3 is TGTGCCTGGGGGACTAGCGGCTACGAGCAGTACTTC.

The rearrangement joins TRBV6-2 or TRBV6-3 to TRBJ1-3; D perhaps matches TRBD1 (5 bases). Trimming took 2 bases from V and 0 from J, leaving 20 bases between them. The CDR3 totals 19 residues. Germline V CDR1 and CDR2: MNHEY, SVGEGT. The CDR3 protein is CASSYPSTAGLSSGNTIYF. The CDR3 DNA sequence: TGTGCCAGCAGTTACCCATCCACCGCGGGACTATCCTCTGGAAACACCATATATTTT.

This clone was seen only a few times. The chain is built from TRBV2 and TRBJ1-5, with 8 bases fitting TRBD1. Per the germline V gene, CDR1 is SNHLY and CDR2 is FYNNEI. The CDR3 has 15 residues. V lost 6 bases and J lost 4; bases outside the gene matches: 8. CDR3 nucleotides: TGTGCCAGCAGCTCGCCGGGACAGGTTAATCAGCCCCAGCATTTT. It codes for CASSSPGQVNQPQHF.

Comments on this clone: Other DNA sequences in this sample translate to the same CDR3. The V and J genes are TRBV5-1 and TRBJ2-7; 12 positions match TRBD1. Trimming took 0 bases from V and 0 from J; bases not matched to a gene: 4. Germline V gene lookup returns CDR1 SGHRS and CDR2 YFSETQ. The length of the CDR3 is 17 residues. This CDR3 reads CASSLGGTGGSSYEQYF. In DNA, the CDR3 is TGCGCCAGCAGCTTGGGAGGGACAGGGGGCAGCTCCTACGAGCAGTACTTC.

Concerning this clone itself: This specimen includes other DNA sequences encoding the same CDR3. This chain uses TRBV5-1 with TRBJ2-7; 7 bases map to TRBD2. Germline-derived CDR1 and CDR2 are SGHRS and YFSETQ. CDR3 length: 12 amino acids. Unmatched junction bases numbered 1, after V lost 3 bases and J lost 4 bases. The CDR3: CASSWGGYEQYF. The DNA of the CDR3 is TGCGCCAGCAGCTGGGGGGGTTACGAGCAGTACTTC. Full variable domain (rest looked up from reference TRBV5-1 and TRBJ2-7): KAGVTQTPRYLIKTRGQQVTLSCSPISGHRSVSWYQQTPGQGLQFLFEYFSETQRNKGNFPGRFSGRQFSNSRSEMNVSTLELGDSALYLCASSWGGYEQYFGPGTRLTVT.

The gene calls are TRBV21-1 and TRBJ2-7; the table assigns TRBD1, which was not confirmed against the DNA. TRBV21-1 is a known pseudogene. The CDR3 is made up of 14 amino acids. The chain's CDR3 is CASSKRDRANEQYF. The DNA for the CDR3 is TGTGCCAGCAGCAAAAGGGACAGGGCCAACGAGCAGTACTTC.

The table lists this clone with a few counts. The chain is built from TRBV14 and TRBJ1-2; D unclear. Trimming took 1 base from V and 4 from J, leaving 7 bases between them. This CDR3 region has 13 residues. The germline V gene encodes CDR1 SGHDN and CDR2 FVKESK. CDR3 bases: TGTGCCAGCAGCCAAGGGGCGGGCTATGGCTACACCTTC. It codes for CASSQGAGYGYTF.

The chain couples TRBV18 to TRBJ1-2, with D uncertain. The CDR3 loop spans 13 amino acids. CDR1 KGHSH and CDR2 LQKENI come from the germline V gene. The germline V and J ends were trimmed by 0 bases and 8 bases, with 10 bases remaining between them. The CDR3 protein is CASSPPTNSGYTF. DNA of the CDR3: TGTGCCAGCTCACCACCTACCAACTCGGGCTACACCTTC.

This CDR3 is CASNPTGTGNQPQHF. DNA for the CDR3: TGTGCCAGTAACCCGACAGGGACGGGCAATCAGCCCCAGCATTTT. The V gene is TRBV19, the J gene TRBJ1-5, with 7 positions matching TRBD1. CDR1 is LNHDA and CDR2 is SQIVND in the germline V gene (reference sequence). The CDR3 consists of 15 residues. The V segment lost 7 bases and the J segment 2 bases; nucleotides outside the gene matches: 8.

The chain is built from TRBV28 and TRBJ2-1; a weak D match, TRBD1 (5 bases). This CDR3 is 16 amino acids long. V gave up 2 bases and J gave up 0 bases, with 11 bases separating them. CDR1 MDHEN and CDR2 SYDVKM come from the germline V gene. CDR3 protein: CASSLGPTGSYNEQFF. The CDR3 bases are TGTGCCAGCAGTTTAGGTCCCACAGGCTCCTACAATGAGCAGTTCTTC.

The V and J genes are TRBV13 and TRBJ2-7; 8 nucleotides line up with TRBD1. This CDR3 is built from 17 residues. V gave up 5 bases and J gave up 5 bases; unmatched junction bases: 17. The germline gives CDR1 PRHDT, CDR2 FYEKMQ (reference sequence). The CDR3 sequence: CASSTTGDPLSLHEQYF. DNA for the CDR3: TGTGCCAGCAGCACGACAGGGGACCCACTCTCTCTCCACGAGCAGTACTTC.

J is TRBJ2-1 and V is TRBV19; 9 nucleotides match TRBD2. The CDR3 loop spans 16 amino acids. Germline lookup yields CDR1 LNHDA and CDR2 SQIVND (reference sequence). After removal of 4 bases from V and 7 bases from J, the junction contained 11 bases not matched to a gene. DNA of the CDR3: TGTGCCAGTAGTAACGTCTTGGCGGGGGGGGTTAATGAGCAGTTCTTC. It translates to CASSNVLAGGVNEQFF.

The sample holds a few counts of this clone. This sequence joins TRBV6-4 and TRBJ2-3; 10 bases are a match to TRBD2. The CDR3 spans 16 residues. V shed 4 bases and J 0 bases; nucleotides not matched to a gene: 4. Looked up from germline, CDR1 is MRHNA and CDR2 is SNTAGT. The CDR3 coding sequence is TGTGCCAGCAGTGCCAAAGCGGGAGGGAGCACAGATACGCAGTATTTT. It is translated as CASSAKAGGSTDTQYF.

This clone was counted a few times. The chain links TRBV7-8 to TRBJ1-2; D remains unclear. Germline V gene data show CDR1 as SGHVS and CDR2 as FQNEAQ. V gave up 4 bases and J gave up 4 bases, with 13 bases separating them. The CDR3 has 14 amino acids. CDR3 in amino acids: CASSSEQQSYGYTF. Here the CDR3 DNA reads TGTGCCAGCAGCTCTGAACAGCAATCCTATGGCTACACCTTC. Based on the CDR3 plus reference TRBV7-8 and TRBJ1-2, the full variable domain is GAGVSQSPRYKVAKRGQDVALRCDPISGHVSLFWYQQALGQGPEFLTYFQNEAQLDKSGLPSDRFFAERPEGSVSTLKIQRTQQEDSAVYLCASSSEQQSYGYTFGSGTRLTVV.

This sequence joins TRBV24-1 and TRBJ2-1; the D gene is possibly TRBD1 (6 bases). CDR1 is KGHDR and CDR2 is SFDVKD in the germline V gene. V gave up 3 bases and J gave up 9 bases, with 11 bases separating them. The CDR3 length is 13 residues. CDR3 residues: CATSDQGLGEQFF. The CDR3 coding sequence is TGTGCCACCAGTGATCAGGGGCTAGGTGAGCAGTTCTTC.